The clone carrying this T cell receptor beta chain came up a few times. Its specificity is not known. Looked up from germline, CDR1 is LNHDA and CDR2 is SQIVND (reference sequence). Trimming pared 4 bases from V and 4 bases from J, leaving 13 bases between. The CDR3 is 14 amino acids. The sample belongs to a study of T cell repertoires in cytomegalovirus infection. Study background: Well-studied HLA-B-restricted epitopes and recently identified HLA-C-restricted epitopes of CMV were both used in the study. Based on public TCR beta signatures, there were indications of CMV infection and of a matching HLA type.

Overall study findings and caveats: What dominated the ex vivo response were HLA-C-restricted CMV-specific TCR beta clonotypes. Totalled public TCR beta family frequency picked out people who carried CMV plus the relevant HLA.

TCRdb redid the calling of the reads with MiXCR, one entry per CDR3 protein. The data hold approximately 500,000 distinct CDR3 sequences, with 33% observed a single time. Here the sequenced sample was cultured PBMCs, taken from culture after CMV antigen stimulation. V usage is TRBV19 and J usage is TRBJ1-2; no reliable D call. The TCR comes from a human donor in good health (CMV status not recorded). Some clones in this sample may be carry-over from other donors' samples. The CDR3: CASSSAATIYGYTF. In nucleotides, the CDR3 is TGTGCCAGTAGTAGCGCTGCAACGATCTATGGCTACACCTTC.